These 21 T cell receptor beta chains originate from one sample sequenced in a study of human T cells and chemical hapten exposure. A single record per CDR3 protein comes from TCRdb applying MiXCR to the RACE reads. The sample carries roughly 380,000 distinct CDR3 sequences, around 6% recorded once. Time point indicated: patch test 2, 6 weeks after DPC sensitization. The treatment denotes: therapeutic diphenylcyclopropenone sensitization with weekly scalp DPC. Specimen: whole blood, collected in connection with sensitization to the hapten diphenylcyclopropenone (DPC). Receptors originate from a woman aged 18-30 years with alopecia areata. Some clones in this sample may be carry-over from other donors' samples.

This clonotype was recorded at least ten times. The gene calls are TRBV6-5 and TRBJ2-3; possible D gene TRBD2, 7 bases. Trimming removed 2 bases at V and 6 bases at J, with 18 bases between. The CDR3 extends over 16 amino acids. In germline, CDR1 is MNHEY, CDR2 SVGAGI. CDR3 protein: CASSYRLGGPMDTQYF. The CDR3 DNA is TGTGCCAGCAGTTACCGTCTGGGGGGGCCGATGGATACGCAGTATTTT.

J is TRBJ2-7 and V is TRBV6-2 or TRBV6-3, with a weak D call TRBD2 (5 bases). Germline CDR1 is MNHEY and CDR2 is SVGEGT. Trimming took off 8 bases at V and 4 bases at J, with 15 bases between the two ends. The CDR3 is 13 residues long. In nucleotides, the CDR3 is TGTGCCAGCCTGAGGACTGTCGGATACGAGCAGTACTTC. Residues: CASLRTVGYEQYF.

This clonotype was counted many times. The chain couples TRBV20-1 to TRBJ1-2; 12 bases match TRBD1. Germline CDR1 is DFQATT and CDR2 is SNEGSKA (reference sequence). Trimming removed 5 bases from V and 4 bases from J; junction bases left unmatched: 11. The CDR3 totals 16 residues. DNA of the CDR3: TGCAGTGCTCTTGCCCCGGGACAGGGGGCGGGCTATGGCTACACCTTC. This gives the protein CSALAPGQGAGYGYTF.

As for this clonotype: The CDR3 carries no conserved terminal phenylalanine or tryptophan, so it likely arises from a read error. The chain employs TRBV7-6 and TRBJ2-5; 11 bases align to TRBD2. Germline loops: CDR1 SGHVS, CDR2 FNYEAQ. The CDR3 extends over 16 amino acids. The ends lost 1 base at V and 4 bases at J; junction bases unmatched: 5. The CDR3 bases are TGTGCCAGCAGCTTAGTCCCTAGCGGGGGGCGAGAGACCCAGTACTCC. Translating gives CASSLVPSGGRETQYS.

This clonotype was counted only a few times. The CDR3 here is CASSQDIFSGANVLTF. The DNA of the CDR3 is TGTGCCAGCAGCCAAGACATCTTCTCTGGGGCCAACGTCCTGACTTTC. This sequence joins TRBV3-1 and TRBJ2-6; D unclear. Trimming took 0 bases from V and 0 from J, leaving 6 bases between them. Per germline, CDR1 LGHDT and CDR2 YNNKEL (reference sequence). CDR3 length: 16 amino acids.

There are many counts of this clonotype. The chain is built from TRBV20-1 and TRBJ2-3; TRBD2 aligns across 7 bases. Per germline, CDR1 DFQATT and CDR2 SNEGSKA (reference sequence). The CDR3 sequence is 14 residues long. CDR3 region: CRALSGAGTDTQYF. CDR3 in DNA: TGCAGAGCCCTCAGCGGGGCGGGCACAGATACGCAGTATTTT.

This clonotype came up a few times. The chain joins TRBV3-1 to TRBJ1-2, with D uncertain. The CDR3 runs 16 residues. V was clipped by 0 bases and J by 3 bases, with 14 bases between them. Germline V gene data show CDR1 as LGHDT and CDR2 as YNNKEL (reference sequence). The CDR3 region has the DNA TGTGCCAGCAGCCAAGAACAACACACAGCACACTATGGCTACACCTTC. This translates into CASSQEQHTAHYGYTF.

This clonotype occurred a few times. The V and J genes are TRBV29-1 and TRBJ2-5; TRBD2 might be the D (6 bases). Germline CDR1 is SQVTM and CDR2 is ANQGSEA. CDR3 length: 14 amino acids. Between the trimmed V and J ends, which lost 2 bases and 5 bases, there was a span of 15 bases. The CDR3 protein is CSVEIPNRGETQYF. The CDR3 DNA is TGCAGCGTTGAAATTCCAAATCGGGGGGAGACCCAGTACTTC. The full variable domain, its missing parts supplied by reference TRBV29-1 and TRBJ2-5, is SAVISQKPSRDICQRGTSLTIQCQVDSQVTMMFWYRQQPGQSLTLIATANQGSEATYESGFVIDKFPISRPNLTFSTLTVSNMSPEDSSIYLCSVEIPNRGETQYFGPGTRLLVL.

This clonotype has a count of ten or more. The chain employs TRBV10-3 and TRBJ1-1; no definite D call. CDR1 and CDR2 from the germline V gene are ENHRY and SYGVKD. Trimming cost V 7 bases and J 6 bases, with 15 bases left between them. The CDR3 contains 13 residues. As DNA, the CDR3 is TGTGCCATCACCCCAAGGGAGTGGGCTGAAGCTTTCTTT. Encoded protein: CAITPREWAEAFF.

The chain links TRBV7-9 to TRBJ1-4; the D is unclear. V lost 1 base and J lost 12, with 12 bases in between. Per germline, CDR1 SEHNR and CDR2 FQNEAQ (reference sequence). The CDR3 totals 13 residues. CDR3 protein: CASSLEARKELFF. CDR3 coding DNA: TGTGCCAGCAGCTTAGAGGCCCGTAAGGAACTGTTTTTT.

This clonotype has a handful of counts. V gene TRBV7-6 combines with J gene TRBJ1-6; 8 bases line up with TRBD1. The CDR3 has 15 amino acids. CDR1 is SGHVS and CDR2 is FNYEAQ in the germline V gene. V was clipped by 5 bases and J by 7 bases; unmatched bases: 7. This CDR3 is CASSPETGENSPLHF. Here the CDR3 DNA reads TGTGCCAGCAGCCCGGAGACAGGGGAAAATTCACCCCTCCACTTT.

This clonotype was found many times. The rearrangement links TRBV12-3 or TRBV12-4 to TRBJ1-2, with D perhaps matching TRBD1 (5 bases). The CDR3 runs to 13 residues. V was pared by 6 bases and J by 4 bases, with 12 bases between. The CDR3 is CASRVPGGYGYTF. In DNA, the CDR3 is TGTGCCAGCAGAGTTCCCGGGGGCTATGGCTACACCTTC.

The J gene is TRBJ1-5, the V gene TRBV4-3; tentative D call: TRBD1 (6 bases). CDR3 length equals 15 residues. V gave up 5 bases and J gave up 7 bases, with 18 bases separating them. Germline values: CDR1 LGHNA, CDR2 YSLEER. The CDR3 loop reads CASSLGAGVAQPQHF. CDR3 DNA: TGCGCCAGCAGCTTGGGGGCAGGCGTGGCACAGCCCCAGCATTTT.

This clonotype showed up just a few times. The gene calls are TRBV5-1 and TRBJ2-5, with D possibly matching TRBD2 (6 bases). The CDR3 spans 15 residues. The V gene lost 4 bases and the J gene lost 2 bases, with 15 bases spanning the gap. Germline V CDR1 and CDR2: SGHRS, YFSETQ. CDR3 DNA: TGCGCCAGCAGCGGCTCGGGCCGGGGGCAAGAGACCCAGTACTTC. Amino acid sequence: CASSGSGRGQETQYF.

The chain links TRBV3-1 to TRBJ1-5, with 8 bases fitting TRBD1. Per germline, CDR1 LGHDT and CDR2 YNNKEL (reference sequence). J lost 4 bases, V lost 3 bases, and 8 bases had no gene match. The CDR3 runs to 16 residues. Here the CDR3 DNA reads TGTGCCAGCAGCCATTCCGGGACAGGTGGAAATCAGCCCCAGCATTTT. As protein: CASSHSGTGGNQPQHF.

The chain joins TRBV7-2 to TRBJ1-6; a possible D gene is TRBD1 (6 bases). V was clipped by 4 bases and J by 10 bases, with 14 bases between them. Germline assignment: CDR1 SGHTA and CDR2 FQGNSA. This CDR3 comprises 14 residues. The CDR3 DNA reads as TGTGCCAGCAGCTCAGGACAGCCCGGATCACCCCTCCACTTT. Translating gives CASSSGQPGSPLHF. Full variable domain (rest looked up from reference TRBV7-2 and TRBJ1-6): GAGVSQSPSNKVTEKGKDVELRCDPISGHTALYWYRQSLGQGLEFLIYFQGNSAPDKSGLPSDRFSAERTGGSVSTLTIQRTQQEDSAVYLCASSSGQPGSPLHFGNGTRLTVT.

The chain couples TRBV11-2 to TRBJ1-6; 8 bases agree with TRBD1. CDR1 and CDR2 from the germline V gene are SGHAT and FQNNGV. V gave up 2 bases and J gave up 10 bases; unmatched junction bases: 7. The CDR3 loop spans 15 amino acids. This chain's CDR3 is CASSLMGQERSPLHF. DNA for the CDR3: TGTGCCAGCAGCTTAATGGGACAGGAGCGGTCACCCCTCCACTTT.

V usage is TRBV2 and J usage is TRBJ1-2; tentative D call: TRBD1 (5 bases). Germline V gives CDR1 SNHLY, CDR2 FYNNEI. This CDR3 region has 15 residues. Deletions cut 1 base from V and 4 bases from J, with 13 bases between. CDR3 in DNA: TGTGCCAGCAGTGAAGAAGGGGTGCGTAGCTATGGCTACACCTTC. Translating it yields CASSEEGVRSYGYTF. Together with reference TRBV2 and TRBJ1-2, the CDR3 gives the full variable domain: EPEVTQTPSHQVTQMGQEVILRCVPISNHLYFYWYRQILGQKVEFLVSFYNNEISEKSEIFDDQFSVERPDGSNFTLKIRSTKLEDSAMYFCASSEEGVRSYGYTFGSGTRLTVV.

This clonotype occurred many times. The chain carries TRBV6-6 and TRBJ2-5; D is uncertain. This CDR3 contains 13 residues. Germline V gives CDR1 MNHNY, CDR2 SVGAGI (reference sequence). Between the trimmed V and J ends, which lost 2 bases and 5 bases, there was a span of 9 bases. The CDR3 region is CASSYPQEETQYF. CDR3 DNA: TGTGCCAGCAGTTACCCCCAGGAGGAGACCCAGTACTTC.

This clonotype was seen a handful of times. The chain uses TRBV18 and TRBJ2-7; maybe TRBD1 (5 bases). The CDR3 has 13 amino acids. Trimming pared 2 bases from V and 5 bases from J, leaving 10 bases between. Per the germline V gene, CDR1 is KGHSH and CDR2 is LQKENI. This CDR3 reads CASSPRGSDEQYF. The CDR3 DNA reads as TGTGCCAGCTCACCAAGGGGAAGTGACGAGCAGTACTTC. The variable domain in full, completed from reference TRBV18 and TRBJ2-7, reads NAGVMQNPRHLVRRRGQEARLRCSPMKGHSHVYWYRQLPEEGLKFMVYLQKENIIDESGMPKERFSAEFPKEGPSILRIQQVVRGDSAAYFCASSPRGSDEQYFGPGTRLTVT.

At least ten counts were recorded for this clonotype. The chain links TRBV7-2 to TRBJ2-5; D is perhaps TRBD2 (7 bases). The CDR3 contains 17 residues. The germline gives CDR1 SGHTA, CDR2 FQGNSA. V lost 4 bases, J lost 2 bases, and 20 bases lay in between. The CDR3 is CASSSNLQGLTQETQYF. CDR3 in DNA: TGTGCCAGCAGCTCAAACCTACAGGGACTAACGCAAGAGACCCAGTACTTC.